The 30 T cell receptor beta chains presented below share a single source sample, sequenced in a study of human T cells and chemical hapten exposure. TCRdb recomputed calls from the RACE reads with MiXCR, one row per CDR3 protein. Here the sample spans more than 250,000 distinct CDR3 sequences, roughly 7.7% being singletons. Time point indicated: pre-sensitization, week 0. Treatment indicated: therapeutic diphenylcyclopropenone sensitization with weekly scalp DPC. The sample in question was whole blood, obtained in connection with sensitization to the hapten diphenylcyclopropenone (DPC). The receptors here all came from a man aged 18 to 29 with alopecia areata. Some clones in this sample may be carry-over from other donors' samples.

The V gene is TRBV7-2, the J gene TRBJ1-3; D is unclear. The CDR3 has 16 amino acids. V lost 1 base and J lost 0, with 10 bases in between. Germline CDR1 is SGHTA and CDR2 is FQGNSA. The CDR3 is CASSLGGAPSGNTIYF. The CDR3 DNA follows: TGTGCCAGCAGCTTAGGGGGAGCACCCTCTGGAAACACCATATATTTT.

The genes are TRBV28 and TRBJ2-6, with D hard to call. The CDR3 contains 19 residues. CDR1 and CDR2 from the germline V gene are MDHEN and SYDVKM. Trimming removed 1 base at V and 1 base at J, with 17 bases between. The CDR3 nucleotides are TGTGCCAGCAGTTTATTCTTCGGAGTTCCTGGGTCTGGGGCCAACGTCCTGACTTTC. Amino acids: CASSLFFGVPGSGANVLTF.

This clonotype was seen more than once but under ten times. This chain joins TRBV11-2 and TRBJ2-2; 7 bases are a match to TRBD1. J lost 5 bases, V lost 5 bases, and 20 bases had no gene match. CDR1 and CDR2 (germline): SGHAT, FQNNGV. CDR3 length equals 19 residues. CDR3 sequence reads: CASSTIRDSGKGPTGELFF. The CDR3 DNA reads TGTGCCAGCAGCACTATACGGGACAGCGGTAAAGGACCTACCGGGGAGCTGTTTTTT.

Many counts were recorded for this clonotype. Written as DNA, the CDR3 is TGTGCCAGCAGTAGGGGGTCCCAGCCCCAGCATTTT. Translation: CASSRGSQPQHF. V gene TRBV5-6 combines with J gene TRBJ1-5; maybe TRBD1 (6 bases). V lost 5 bases, J lost 7 bases, and 10 bases lay in between. In germline, CDR1 is SGHDT, CDR2 YYEEEE. This CDR3 spans 12 amino acids.

This chain uses TRBV10-2 with TRBJ1-1; weak D call: TRBD1 (5 bases). The length of the CDR3 is 12 residues. CDR1 is WSHSY, CDR2 SAAADI, per germline. V was clipped by 8 bases and J by 2 bases, with 9 bases between them. Written as DNA, the CDR3 is TGCGCCAGCGGGGGTCCTAACACTGAAGCTTTCTTT. Encoded protein: CASGGPNTEAFF.

V gene TRBV6-5 combines with J gene TRBJ1-1; weak D call: TRBD1 (5 bases). V lost 2 bases and J 5 bases, leaving 12 bases between the germline ends. CDR1 MNHEY and CDR2 SVGAGI come from the germline V gene. The CDR3 spans 14 residues. Here the CDR3 reads CASSYEGRATEAFF. DNA for the CDR3: TGTGCCAGCAGTTACGAGGGGCGGGCTACTGAAGCTTTCTTT.

The chain couples TRBV6-2 or TRBV6-3 to TRBJ2-7; D may match TRBD1 or TRBD2 (5 bases each). This CDR3 contains 14 residues. The germline gives CDR1 MNHEY, CDR2 SVGEGT. The ends were cut back, 7 bases at V and 2 bases at J, with 15 bases in the middle. CDR3 sequence reads: CASNRGRGPYEQYV. The CDR3 DNA is TGTGCCAGCAACCGGGGACGGGGACCCTACGAGCAGTACGTC.

This clonotype occurred a few times. The rearrangement links TRBV7-6 to TRBJ1-5; 8 bases line up with TRBD1. The junction had 6 bases not matched to a gene; V was cut back by 1 base and J by 4 bases. CDR1 is SGHVS and CDR2 is FNYEAQ in the germline V gene. CDR3 length equals 16 residues. CDR3 sequence: CASSLGQGLFNQPQHF. DNA for the CDR3: TGTGCCAGCAGCTTAGGACAGGGGCTCTTTAATCAGCCCCAGCATTTT. Using reference TRBV7-6 and TRBJ1-5 for the parts outside the CDR3, the full variable domain is GAGVSQSPRYKVTKRGQDVALRCDPISGHVSLYWYRQALGQGPEFLTYFNYEAQQDKSGLPNDRFSAERPEGSISTLTIQRTEQRDSAMYRCASSLGQGLFNQPQHFGDGTRLSIL.

This clonotype appeared a few times. The rearrangement joins TRBV7-6 to TRBJ2-3; TRBD2 might be the D (5 bases). The V gene lost 1 base and the J gene lost 6 bases, with 11 bases spanning the gap. CDR3 length: 14 residues. In germline, CDR1 is SGHVS, CDR2 FNYEAQ. This CDR3 is CASSLGGLGDTQYF. CDR3 coding DNA: TGTGCCAGCAGCTTAGGAGGGTTGGGGGATACGCAGTATTTT.

This clonotype was picked up a small number of times. This chain links TRBV6-5 with TRBJ2-7; D call uncertain. The CDR3 covers 14 residues. Deletions cut 4 bases from V and 7 bases from J, with 17 bases between. CDR1 and CDR2 (germline): MNHEY, SVGAGI. The CDR3 reads CASSLVSSGLEQYF. In DNA form, the CDR3 reads TGTGCCAGCAGTTTGGTGTCGTCGGGTTTAGAGCAGTACTTC.

The chain carries TRBV7-2 and TRBJ1-5; 7 bases agree with TRBD1. There are 14 residues in the CDR3. From germline, CDR1 is SGHTA and CDR2 FQGNSA. The J segment lost 3 bases and the V segment lost 4 bases, leaving 3 bases of the junction unmatched. CDR3 nucleotide sequence: TGTGCCAGCAGCTGGGACAGCAACAATCAGCCCCAGCATTTT. It codes for CASSWDSNNQPQHF.

A few counts support this clonotype. This chain connects TRBV6-5 to TRBJ2-2; no reliable D call. V was pared by 2 bases and J by 1 base, with 8 bases between. The V gene's germline CDR1 is MNHEY and CDR2 SVGAGI. There are 15 residues in the CDR3. CDR3 loop: CASSYLGLNTGELFF. The CDR3 coding sequence is TGTGCCAGCAGTTACCTGGGCCTGAACACCGGGGAGCTGTTTTTT.

This chain connects TRBV27 to TRBJ2-6; D is possibly TRBD2 (5 bases). From germline, CDR1 is MNHEY and CDR2 SMNVEV (reference sequence). V dropped 7 bases and J dropped 0 bases, with 22 bases sitting between them. This CDR3 is 19 amino acids long. CDR3 bases: TGTGCCAGCACTTCTTGGCGGGCCAGTGCAAGCTCTGGGGCCAACGTCCTGACTTTC. Translation: CASTSWRASASSGANVLTF.

The V call is TRBV7-9, the J call TRBJ1-4; D gene unclear. This CDR3 is built from 16 residues. V lost 5 bases, J lost 0 bases, and 13 bases lay in between. Per the germline V gene, CDR1 is SEHNR and CDR2 is FQNEAQ (reference sequence). This chain's CDR3 is CASSPGAGTTNEKLFF. The CDR3 DNA sequence: TGTGCCAGCAGCCCCGGCGCGGGGACAACTAATGAAAAACTGTTTTTT. Supplemented by reference TRBV7-9 and TRBJ1-4, the full variable domain reads DTGVSQNPRHKITKRGQNVTFRCDPISEHNRLYWYRQTLGQGPEFLTYFQNEAQLEKSRLLSDRFSAERPKGSFSTLEIQRTEQGDSAMYLCASSPGAGTTNEKLFFGSGTQLSVL.

This clonotype was seen a handful of times. This chain uses TRBV7-2 with TRBJ2-2; no firm D call. V was shortened by 1 base and J by 4 bases, with 10 bases between the two germline ends. CDR1 and CDR2 (germline): SGHTA, FQGNSA. The CDR3 contains 15 residues. The DNA of the CDR3 is TGTGCCAGCAGCTTAGAAGGTTCGACCACCGGGGAGCTGTTTTTT. Its translation is CASSLEGSTTGELFF. The full variable domain, completed using reference TRBV7-2 and TRBJ2-2, is GAGVSQSPSNKVTEKGKDVELRCDPISGHTALYWYRQSLGQGLEFLIYFQGNSAPDKSGLPSDRFSAERTGGSVSTLTIQRTQQEDSAVYLCASSLEGSTTGELFFGEGSRLTVL.

Only one count was recorded for this clonotype. V is TRBV29-1 and J is TRBJ1-2; 10 positions match TRBD1. The CDR3 contains 13 residues. Germline loops: CDR1 SQVTM, CDR2 ANQGSEA. Unmatched junction bases numbered 4, after V lost 4 bases and J lost 5 bases. DNA of the CDR3: TGCAGCGTTGTTGGGGGACAGGGGTATGGCTACACCTTC. Its translation: CSVVGGQGYGYTF.

This clonotype was seen more than once but under ten times. CDR3 sequence: CASSPRTSGEGPDTQYF. As DNA, the CDR3 is TGTGCCAGCAGCCCTCGGACTAGCGGGGAAGGCCCAGATACGCAGTATTTT. This chain joins TRBV7-6 and TRBJ2-3, with 12 bases aligning to TRBD2. This CDR3 has 17 residues. Germline V CDR1 and CDR2: SGHVS, FNYEAQ. The V and J ends lost 5 bases and 4 bases, in that order; junction bases with no gene match: 10.

This clonotype has at least ten counts. The V call is TRBV6-1, the J call TRBJ1-6, with TRBD1 matching over 8 bases. Unmatched junction bases numbered 4, after V lost 2 bases and J lost 7 bases. The CDR3 sequence is 15 residues long. CDR1 MNHNS and CDR2 SASEGT come from the germline V gene. The CDR3 DNA follows: TGTGCCAGCAGTGAACGGACAGGGTTGAATTCACCCCTCCACTTT. Translating it yields CASSERTGLNSPLHF.

The gene calls are TRBV7-9 and TRBJ1-1; 7 bases match TRBD1. Germline CDR1 is SEHNR and CDR2 is FQNEAQ (reference sequence). V lost 5 bases to trimming and J lost 4 bases; unmatched junction nucleotides: 13. This CDR3 is 16 amino acids long. The CDR3 nucleotides are TGTGCCAGCAGCGATGGGACAGTCTACCTCTTCACTGAAGCTTTCTTT. Translation: CASSDGTVYLFTEAFF.

The chain uses TRBV24-1 and TRBJ1-2; unclear D gene. V shed 4 bases and J shed 4 bases, with 9 bases lying between them. The CDR3 totals 13 residues. CDR1 and CDR2 from the germline V gene are KGHDR and SFDVKD. The chain's CDR3 is CATSEPAFYGYTF. CDR3 nucleotide sequence: TGTGCCACCAGTGAGCCAGCCTTCTATGGCTACACCTTC.

This clonotype was counted only a few times. CDR3 in amino acids: CASSSRDRAYNSPLHF. In DNA, the CDR3 is TGTGCCAGCAGCTCCCGGGACAGGGCATATAATTCACCCCTCCACTTT. V gene TRBV7-9 combines with J gene TRBJ1-6, with 9 bases fitting TRBD1. Germline-derived CDR1 and CDR2 are SEHNR and FQNEAQ (reference sequence). This CDR3 is built from 16 residues. Trimming cost V 4 bases and J 4 bases; bases outside gene matches: 5. Complete variable domain (other parts from reference TRBV7-9 and TRBJ1-6): DTGVSQNPRHKITKRGQNVTFRCDPISEHNRLYWYRQTLGQGPEFLTYFQNEAQLEKSRLLSDRFSAERPKGSFSTLEIQRTEQGDSAMYLCASSSRDRAYNSPLHFGNGTRLTVT.

The chain is built from TRBV9 and TRBJ2-5; a weak D match, TRBD2 (6 bases). Trimming left V 1 base short and J 1 base short, with 8 bases between. The CDR3 has 14 amino acids. The germline V gene has CDR1 SGDLS and CDR2 YYNGEE. The CDR3 loop reads CASSVPGLQETQYF. The CDR3 DNA is TGTGCCAGCAGCGTACCGGGACTCCAAGAGACCCAGTACTTC.

This clonotype has just a few counts. The gene calls are TRBV7-2 and TRBJ2-2; D possibly uses TRBD1 or TRBD2 (5 bases each). This CDR3 spans 16 amino acids. From germline, CDR1 is SGHTA and CDR2 FQGNSA. V lost 6 bases, J lost 1 base, and 15 bases lay in between. CDR3 sequence (DNA): TGTGCCAGCAGTCCTCGAAGGGACGGGAACACCGGGGAGCTGTTTTTT. Protein product: CASSPRRDGNTGELFF.

There are many counts of this clonotype. The J gene is TRBJ1-6, the V gene TRBV6-5; no clear D. The V gene lost 2 bases and the J gene lost 7 bases, with 6 bases spanning the gap. Germline V CDR1 and CDR2: MNHEY, SVGAGI. The CDR3 is 13 residues long. CDR3 amino acids: CASSYPPNSPLHF. CDR3 DNA: TGTGCCAGCAGTTACCCCCCAAATTCACCCCTCCACTTT.

This chain connects TRBV6-2 or TRBV6-3 to TRBJ1-2; D call uncertain. Germline CDR1 and CDR2: MNHEY and SVGEGT. CDR3 length: 14 residues. V was cut by 6 bases and J by 4 bases, with 15 bases left in between. The CDR3 is CASSRATSLYGYTF. The CDR3 DNA follows: TGTGCCAGCAGCCGGGCAACCTCTCTCTATGGCTACACCTTC.

V usage is TRBV20-1 and J usage is TRBJ1-3; D uncertain. V was clipped by 4 bases and J by 4 bases, with 17 bases between them. Germline V gene data show CDR1 as DFQATT and CDR2 as SNEGSKA (reference sequence). The CDR3 is 15 residues long. The CDR3 nucleotides read TGCAGTGCTAATCCCATTGGCGTGGGAGGAAACACCATATATTTT. Its protein is CSANPIGVGGNTIYF.

This clonotype was counted a few times. The DNA for the CDR3 is TGCAGCGTTTCGTTCTGGGCAGGGCGAAATCAGCCCCAGCATTTT. It translates to CSVSFWAGRNQPQHF. The V call is TRBV29-1, the J call TRBJ1-5; D perhaps matches TRBD1 (5 bases). CDR3 length: 15 residues. V shed 5 bases and J shed 4 bases, with 18 bases lying between them. Germline lookup yields CDR1 SQVTM and CDR2 ANQGSEA.

V gene TRBV7-3 combines with J gene TRBJ1-2; 7 positions match TRBD1. The V segment lost 1 base and the J segment 3 bases; nucleotides outside the gene matches: 14. Germline CDR1 reads SGHTA; CDR2 reads FQGTGA. The CDR3 spans 18 residues. CDR3 sequence: CASSLKTGQRIWDYGYTF. DNA for the CDR3: TGTGCCAGCAGCTTAAAGACAGGGCAAAGGATTTGGGACTATGGCTACACCTTC. Together with reference TRBV7-3 and TRBJ1-2, the CDR3 gives the full variable domain: GAGVSQTPSNKVTEKGKYVELRCDPISGHTALYWYRQSLGQGPEFLIYFQGTGAADDSGLPNDRFFAVRPEGSVSTLKIQRTERGDSAVYLCASSLKTGQRIWDYGYTFGSGTRLTVV.

There are a few counts of this clonotype. This rearrangement joins TRBV4-3 to TRBJ1-6, with D possibly being TRBD1 (6 bases). The CDR3 runs to 19 residues. CDR1 is LGHNA and CDR2 is YSLEER in the germline V gene. V was trimmed by 2 bases and J by 2 bases, leaving 19 bases between them. The CDR3 coding sequence is TGCGCCAGCAGCCAAACGACGGGGGCTCAACGGCCCTATAATTCACCCCTCCACTTT. It encodes CASSQTTGAQRPYNSPLHF.

This clonotype was picked up a small number of times. The chain carries TRBV11-2 and TRBJ2-7; 7 bases match TRBD1. V lost 8 bases, J lost 0 bases, and 10 bases stayed unmatched. The germline gives CDR1 SGHAT, CDR2 FQNNGV. This CDR3 region has 15 residues. The CDR3 reads CASCEGQRLSYEQYF. The CDR3 DNA reads TGTGCCAGCTGCGAGGGACAGCGCCTCTCCTACGAGCAGTACTTC.